This T cell receptor (beta chain) was identified in a study of metastatic and nonmetastatic thyroid tumors. This clone was counted many times. With MiXCR, TCRdb called clones anew from the PCR reads. The sample includes over 70,000 clones, roughly 18% of them seen just once. No treatment had been given to any patient before thyroid surgery. Germline-derived CDR1 and CDR2 are GTSNPN and SVGIG (reference sequence). The germline V and J ends were trimmed by 0 bases and 5 bases, with 11 bases remaining between them. The CDR3 length is 14 residues. The chain joins TRBV30 to TRBJ2-1; no definite D call. This sequence originates from a female donor with papillary thyroid cancer or a benign thyroid nodule (not recorded which). Some clones in this sample may be carry-over from other donors' samples. Sequenced sample: blood. The CDR3: CAWSVSALNNEQFF. The CDR3 DNA sequence: TGTGCCTGGAGTGTATCTGCCCTCAACAATGAGCAGTTCTTC.